Listed below are T cell receptor beta chains from one sample, sequenced in a study of T cell responses to AZD1222 COVID-19 vaccine. This table comes from immunoSEQ multiplex PCR, and its TCRdb copy is limited to in-frame clones, with some not included. This table has 150,000 to 200,000 clones, approximately 91% appearing once. Sequenced material: peripheral blood, taken on day 0 of AZD1222 vaccination. These TCRs come from an adult in good health. Each CDR3 is given with its conserved first and last residue. A D gene is named only where the DNA matches it firmly. The size entry is marked missing in some rows and otherwise reads once, few, many or a size class.

cdr3_length	j_call	d_call	v_call	clone_size	cdr3_aa	cdr3_nt
13	TRBJ1-5	-	TRBV19	-	CASSMTANQPQHF	TGTGCCAGTAGTATGACAGCAAATCAGCCCCAGCATTTT
13	TRBJ1-4	TRBD1	TRBV29-1	-	CSVPGQGDEKLFF	TGCAGCGTGCCGGGACAGGGAGATGAAAAACTGTTTTTT
13	TRBJ1-5	-	TRBV6-2/TRBV6-3	once	CASSYTDLRPQHF	TGTGCCAGCAGTTACACAGATTTACGACCCCAGCATTTT
15	TRBJ2-1	TRBD2	TRBV5-1	once	CASSFGLDEYNEQFF	TGCGCCAGCAGCTTCGGACTAGATGAGTACAATGAGCAGTTCTTC
14	TRBJ1-5	-	TRBV2	-	CASSGGGRPQPQHF	TGTGCCAGCAGTGGCGGGGGGCGCCCCCAGCCCCAGCATTTT
12	TRBJ1-2	-	TRBV27	-	CASSQGQRGYTF	TGTGCCAGCAGCCAGGGGCAGAGGGGCTACACCTTC
13	TRBJ1-2	TRBD1	TRBV11-3	-	CASSLDGTAGYTF	TGTGCCAGCAGCTTAGACGGGACAGCTGGCTACACCTTC
14	TRBJ2-5	-	TRBV4-2	-	CASSQGGVGETQYF	TGTGCCAGCAGCCAAGGGGGGGTGGGAGAGACCCAGTACTTC
19	TRBJ1-1	-	TRBV6-1	few	CASSESQFDGKPWDTEAFF	TGTGCCAGCAGTGAGTCACAGTTCGACGGGAAGCCCTGGGACACTGAAGCTTTCTTT
17	TRBJ1-5	TRBD1	TRBV28	once	CASRPPGQDYSNQPQHF	TGTGCCAGCAGACCGCCGGGACAGGATTATAGCAATCAGCCCCAGCATTTT
14	TRBJ1-4	-	TRBV6-5	-	CASGQGMGAEKLFF	TGTGCCAGCGGGCAGGGGATGGGTGCTGAAAAACTGTTTTTT
15	TRBJ2-2	-	TRBV5-1	-	CASSLAVGGTGELFF	TGCGCCAGCAGCTTGGCCGTCGGGGGCACCGGGGAGCTGTTTTTT
18	TRBJ1-6	TRBD1	TRBV5-4	few	CASSSGQGFPSYNSPLHF	TGTGCCAGCAGCTCGGGACAGGGTTTTCCCTCCTATAATTCACCCCTCCACTTT
18	TRBJ2-5	TRBD1	TRBV25-1	few	CASSELEDREKAQETQYF	TGTGCCAGCAGTGAATTAGAGGACAGGGAAAAGGCACAAGAGACCCAGTACTTC
15	TRBJ2-7	-	TRBV18	-	CASSLDSSPMVEQYF	TGTGCCAGCTCCCTCGACAGCTCCCCGATGGTCGAGCAGTACTTC
15	TRBJ1-5	-	TRBV7-2	-	CASSLAGDSNQPQHF	TGTGCCAGCAGCTTAGCGGGCGATAGCAATCAGCCCCAGCATTTT
15	TRBJ1-5	-	TRBV7-2	-	CASSLEAGQNQPQHF	TGTGCCAGCAGCTTAGAGGCAGGGCAAAATCAGCCCCAGCATTTT
15	TRBJ1-3	TRBD1	TRBV7-2	-	CASSLDRGSGNTIYF	TGTGCCAGCAGCTTAGACAGGGGCTCTGGAAACACCATATATTTT
15	TRBJ2-2	-	TRBV4-2	-	CASSQGDPNTGELFF	TGTGCCAGCAGCCAAGGAGATCCGAACACCGGGGAGCTGTTTTTT
13	TRBJ1-6	-	TRBV28	-	CASSPLSIAPLHF	TGTGCCAGCAGTCCCTTGAGTATAGCACCCCTCCACTTT
18	TRBJ2-7	TRBD2	TRBV28	-	CASSLARLAGRATYEQYF	TGTGCCAGCAGTTTAGCTCGACTAGCGGGGCGCGCAACCTACGAGCAGTACTTC
15	TRBJ1-4	TRBD1	TRBV5-4	-	CASSKQGVPPEKLFF	TGTGCCAGCAGCAAACAGGGGGTCCCGCCCGAAAAACTGTTTTTT
12	TRBJ1-1	-	TRBV13	-	CASSQVRTEAFF	TGTGCCAGCAGCCAGGTACGCACTGAAGCTTTCTTT
14	TRBJ1-3	-	TRBV9	once	CASSVGSSGNTIYF	TGTGCCAGCAGCGTAGGTTCATCTGGAAACACCATATATTTT
13	TRBJ2-7	-	TRBV28	-	CASSRLRGGEQYF	TGTGCCAGCAGTCGACTCAGGGGAGGCGAGCAGTACTTC
13	TRBJ1-2	-	TRBV9	few	CASSVNQAYGYTF	TGTGCCAGCAGCGTAAACCAGGCCTATGGCTACACCTTC
15	TRBJ1-1	-	TRBV19	-	CASSPQTAMNTEAFF	TGTGCCAGTAGCCCCCAGACAGCTATGAACACTGAAGCTTTCTTT
18	TRBJ2-1	TRBD2	TRBV12-5	-	CASGLSLAGGTSYNEQFF	TGTGCTAGTGGTTTGAGCCTAGCGGGGGGGACCTCCTACAATGAGCAGTTCTTC
15	TRBJ1-2	-	TRBV6-4	-	CASSDLGPRFSGYTF	TGTGCCAGCAGTGACTTGGGCCCCAGGTTTAGTGGCTACACCTTC
14	TRBJ1-1	TRBD1	TRBV5-3	-	CARSFGQGATEAFF	TGTGCCAGAAGCTTCGGACAGGGGGCCACTGAAGCTTTCTTT
16	TRBJ2-3	-	TRBV4-2	-	CASSQGVASSTDTQYF	TGTGCCAGCAGCCAAGGGGTAGCGAGCTCCACAGATACGCAGTATTTT
15	TRBJ1-2	-	TRBV5-4	-	CASSSSQGLRADYTF	TGTGCCAGCAGCTCTAGTCAGGGTCTTAGGGCTGACTACACCTTC
15	TRBJ1-1	TRBD1	TRBV6-5	-	CASRTFDRVKTEAFF	TGTGCCAGCAGGACTTTTGACAGGGTCAAGACTGAAGCTTTCTTT
16	TRBJ1-5	-	TRBV19	-	CASNTGPGFSNQPQHF	TGTGCCAGTAACACAGGGCCAGGGTTCAGCAATCAGCCCCAGCATTTT
16	TRBJ2-4	TRBD1	TRBV5-4	-	CASSIRTGGTKNIQYF	TGTGCCAGCAGCATCCGGACAGGGGGCACCAAAAACATTCAGTACTTC
17	TRBJ2-3	-	TRBV19	few	CASSIPLGGRGTDTQYF	TGTGCCAGTAGTATCCCTCTGGGAGGACGGGGCACAGATACGCAGTATTTT
15	TRBJ1-4	-	TRBV10-3	-	CAISESIRGQEKLFF	TGTGCCATCAGTGAGTCGATTCGGGGCCAGGAAAAACTGTTTTTT
14	TRBJ2-1	TRBD2	TRBV18	-	CASSPPQRGNEQFF	TGTGCCAGCTCACCACCCCAGCGGGGCAATGAGCAGTTCTTC
14	TRBJ2-7	-	TRBV7-2	-	CATLLEDRSYEQYF	TGTGCCACCCTTTTGGAAGACAGGTCCTACGAGCAGTACTTC
13	TRBJ1-6	-	TRBV19	-	CASSTTYNSPLHF	TGTGCCAGTAGTACCACGTATAATTCACCCCTCCACTTT
15	TRBJ1-5	TRBD1	TRBV2	few	CASSEDWTGAQPQHF	TGTGCCAGCAGTGAAGATTGGACAGGGGCACAGCCCCAGCATTTT
19	TRBJ1-5	TRBD1	TRBV6-2/TRBV6-3	-	CASSYAGTGGFWSNQPQHF	TGTGCCAGCAGTTACGCCGGGACAGGGGGCTTTTGGAGCAATCAGCCCCAGCATTTT
14	TRBJ1-3	-	TRBV18	-	CASALGDSGNTIYF	TGTGCCAGCGCCTTGGGAGATTCTGGAAACACCATATATTTT
14	TRBJ1-3	TRBD1	TRBV6-6	-	CASLRGESGNTIYF	TGTGCCAGCCTCAGGGGGGAGTCTGGAAACACCATATATTTT
17	TRBJ2-5	TRBD2	TRBV5-1	once	CASSFGLAGAYQETQYF	TGCGCCAGCAGCTTCGGACTAGCGGGGGCGTACCAAGAGACCCAGTACTTC
16	TRBJ1-1	-	TRBV5-1	-	CASSLGLAQGNTEAFF	TGCGCCAGCAGCTTGGGGCTCGCCCAGGGGAACACTGAAGCTTTCTTT
13	TRBJ1-5	-	TRBV28	-	CASSFHRVQPQHF	TGTGCCAGCAGTTTCCACAGGGTGCAGCCCCAGCATTTT
16	TRBJ1-4	TRBD1	TRBV7-8	-	CASSLGDRGTNEKLFF	TGTGCCAGCAGCTTAGGGGACAGGGGAACTAATGAAAAACTGTTTTTT